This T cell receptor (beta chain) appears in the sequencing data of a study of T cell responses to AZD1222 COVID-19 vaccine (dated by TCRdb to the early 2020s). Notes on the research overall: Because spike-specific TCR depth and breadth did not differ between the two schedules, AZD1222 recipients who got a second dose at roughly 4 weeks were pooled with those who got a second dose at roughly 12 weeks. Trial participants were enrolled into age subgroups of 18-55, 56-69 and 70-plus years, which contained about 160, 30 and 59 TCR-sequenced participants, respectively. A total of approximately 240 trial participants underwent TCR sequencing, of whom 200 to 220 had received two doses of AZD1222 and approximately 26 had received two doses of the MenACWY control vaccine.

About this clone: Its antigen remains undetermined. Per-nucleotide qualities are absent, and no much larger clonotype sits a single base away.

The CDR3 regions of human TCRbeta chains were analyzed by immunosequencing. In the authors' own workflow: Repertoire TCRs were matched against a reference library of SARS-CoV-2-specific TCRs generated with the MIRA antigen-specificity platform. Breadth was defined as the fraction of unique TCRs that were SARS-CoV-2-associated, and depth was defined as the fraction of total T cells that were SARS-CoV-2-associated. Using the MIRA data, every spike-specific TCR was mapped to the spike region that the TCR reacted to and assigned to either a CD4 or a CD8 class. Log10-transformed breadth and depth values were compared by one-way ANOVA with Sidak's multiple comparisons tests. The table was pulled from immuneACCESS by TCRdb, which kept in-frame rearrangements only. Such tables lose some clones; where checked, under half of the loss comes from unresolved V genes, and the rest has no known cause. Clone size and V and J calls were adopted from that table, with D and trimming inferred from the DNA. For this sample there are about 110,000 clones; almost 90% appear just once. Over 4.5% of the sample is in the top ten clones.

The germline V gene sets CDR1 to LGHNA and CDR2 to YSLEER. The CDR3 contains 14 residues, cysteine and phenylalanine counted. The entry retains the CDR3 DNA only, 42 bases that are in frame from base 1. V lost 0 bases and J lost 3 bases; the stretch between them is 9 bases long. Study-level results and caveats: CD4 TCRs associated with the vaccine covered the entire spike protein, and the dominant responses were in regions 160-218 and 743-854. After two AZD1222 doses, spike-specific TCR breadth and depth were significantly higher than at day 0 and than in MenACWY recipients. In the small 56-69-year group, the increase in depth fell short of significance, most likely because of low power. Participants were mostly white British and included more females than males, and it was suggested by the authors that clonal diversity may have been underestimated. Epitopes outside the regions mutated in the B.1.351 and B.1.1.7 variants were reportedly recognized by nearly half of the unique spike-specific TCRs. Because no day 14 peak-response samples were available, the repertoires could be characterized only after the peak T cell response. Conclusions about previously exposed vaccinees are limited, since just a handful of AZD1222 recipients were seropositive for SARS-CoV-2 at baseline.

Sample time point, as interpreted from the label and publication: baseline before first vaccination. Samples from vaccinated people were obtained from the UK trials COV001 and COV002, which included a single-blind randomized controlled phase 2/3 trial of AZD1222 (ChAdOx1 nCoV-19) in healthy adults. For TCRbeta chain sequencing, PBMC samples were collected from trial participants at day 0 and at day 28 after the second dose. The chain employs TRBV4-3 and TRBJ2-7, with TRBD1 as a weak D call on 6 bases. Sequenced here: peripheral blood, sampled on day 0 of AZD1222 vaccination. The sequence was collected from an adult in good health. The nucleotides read TGCGCCAGCAGCCAAGAGTCACAGGGCTACGAGCAGTACTTC. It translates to CASSQESQGYEQYF.